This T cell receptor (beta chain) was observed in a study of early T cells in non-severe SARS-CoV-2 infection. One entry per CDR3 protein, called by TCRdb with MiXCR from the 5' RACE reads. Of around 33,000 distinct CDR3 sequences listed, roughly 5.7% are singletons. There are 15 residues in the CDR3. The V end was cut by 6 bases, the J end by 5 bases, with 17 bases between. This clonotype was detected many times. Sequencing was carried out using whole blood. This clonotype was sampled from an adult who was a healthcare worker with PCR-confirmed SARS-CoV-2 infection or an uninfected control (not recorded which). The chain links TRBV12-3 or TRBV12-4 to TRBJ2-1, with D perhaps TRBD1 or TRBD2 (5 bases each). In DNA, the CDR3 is TGTGCCAGCAGCACAGACTTCCGGGACCACAATGAGCAGTTCTTC. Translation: CASSTDFRDHNEQFF.